The next 4 T cell receptor beta chains were all read from a single sample in a study of quantifying T cell responses using KT2 cells. On the study more broadly: RNA was reverse transcribed with TCR alpha and beta constant-region primers.

A single-stranded UMI oligo with SP2 sequence was ligated to cDNA 3' ends. An equimolar mix of RC1.1 and RC1.2 primed the beta chain across TRBC1 and TRBC2. One entry per CDR3 protein results from TCRdb running MiXCR on the UMI-ligation and nested PCR reads. Of about 33,000 distinct CDR3 sequences listed, under 13% are singletons. The sample taken for sequencing was PBMCs spiked with cells of the T cell clone KT2. These receptor sequences come from a human donor.

This clonotype was found many times. V usage is TRBV12-3 or TRBV12-4 and J usage is TRBJ2-3; TRBD1 matches at 8 bases. V lost 4 bases, J lost 7 bases, and 7 bases stayed unmatched. The CDR3 is 14 amino acids. In DNA, the CDR3 is TGTGCCAGCAGTTCTACTCGACAGGGGCATACGCAGTATTTT. Its protein is CASSSTRQGHTQYF.

V and J are TRBV27 and TRBJ2-4, with 8 bases matching TRBD1. The CDR3 totals 14 residues. The J segment lost 8 bases and the V segment lost 6 bases, leaving 9 bases of the junction unmatched. Germline V gives CDR1 MNHEY, CDR2 SMNVEV (reference sequence). The CDR3 sequence is CASSIDRGSYIQYF. The CDR3 bases are TGTGCCAGCAGCATTGACAGGGGAAGTTACATTCAGTACTTC.

The table lists this clonotype with many counts. Since no conserved phenylalanine or tryptophan closes the CDR3, a read error is the likely cause. Because the CDR3's place on the DNA is in doubt, the DNA is left out and the CDR3 is given as listed by TCRdb. V is TRBV11-3 and J is TRBJ2-4; TRBD1, as called in the table, went unchecked against the DNA. Germline V gene sequence: CDR1 SGHNT, CDR2 YENEEA. The CDR3 is made up of 13 amino acids, end residues included. The chain's CDR3 is CASSTRQGDAPVH.

This sequence joins TRBV5-4 and TRBJ2-5; 10 bases match TRBD1. Germline CDR1 reads SGHNT; CDR2 reads YYREEE (reference sequence). V was clipped by 2 bases and J by 5 bases; unmatched bases: 3. The CDR3 has 14 residues. CDR3 residues: CASSLGQGVETQYF. CDR3 nucleotides: TGTGCCAGCAGCTTAGGACAGGGGGTTGAGACCCAGTACTTC. Complete variable domain (other parts from reference TRBV5-4 and TRBJ2-5): ETGVTQSPTHLIKTRGQQVTLRCSSQSGHNTVSWYQQALGQGPQFIFQYYREEENGRGNFPPRFSGLQFPNYSSELNVNALELDDSALYLCASSLGQGVETQYFGPGTRLLVL.